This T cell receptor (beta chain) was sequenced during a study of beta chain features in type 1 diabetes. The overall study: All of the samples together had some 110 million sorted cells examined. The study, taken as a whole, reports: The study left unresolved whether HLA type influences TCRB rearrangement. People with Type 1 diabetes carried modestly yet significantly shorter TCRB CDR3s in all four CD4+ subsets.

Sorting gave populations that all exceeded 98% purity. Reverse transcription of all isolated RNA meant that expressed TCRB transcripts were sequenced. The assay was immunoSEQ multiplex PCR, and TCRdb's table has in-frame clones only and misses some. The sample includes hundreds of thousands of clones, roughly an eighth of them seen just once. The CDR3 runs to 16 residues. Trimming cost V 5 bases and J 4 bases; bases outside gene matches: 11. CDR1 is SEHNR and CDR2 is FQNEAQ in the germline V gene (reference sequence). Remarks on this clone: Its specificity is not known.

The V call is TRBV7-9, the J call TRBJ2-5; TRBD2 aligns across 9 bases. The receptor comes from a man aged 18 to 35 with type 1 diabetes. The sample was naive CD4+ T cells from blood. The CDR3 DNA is TGTGCCAGCAGCCGCGATTGGCGGGAGGGCCGAGAGACCCAGTACTTC. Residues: CASSRDWREGRETQYF.